This T cell receptor beta chain originates from a study of blood T cells in healthy people across ages. General study results and limits: Long-lived and aged donors differed, with more naive CD4+ cells and higher diversity in the long-lived.

Concerning this clonotype itself: Its matching antigen is unknown.

Using a J-beta primer mix together with a sample-barcoded 5' primer, a second PCR was run for roughly 7 to 12 cycles. A single record per CDR3 protein comes from TCRdb applying MiXCR to the 5' RACE reads. Among about 290,000 distinct CDR3 sequences listed, 27% were seen once. The specimen was blood. The sequence came from a woman in her 70s in good health.

DNA of the CDR3: TGTGCCAGCAGTTACAGGGGGCTCGACGGGGAGCTGTTTTTT. Residues: CASSYRGLDGELFF. This chain uses TRBV6-5 with TRBJ2-2; TRBD1 agrees at 7 bases. The CDR3 sequence is 14 residues long. Germline CDR1 and CDR2: MNHEY and SVGAGI. V lost 2 bases to trimming and J lost 7 bases; unmatched junction nucleotides: 4.